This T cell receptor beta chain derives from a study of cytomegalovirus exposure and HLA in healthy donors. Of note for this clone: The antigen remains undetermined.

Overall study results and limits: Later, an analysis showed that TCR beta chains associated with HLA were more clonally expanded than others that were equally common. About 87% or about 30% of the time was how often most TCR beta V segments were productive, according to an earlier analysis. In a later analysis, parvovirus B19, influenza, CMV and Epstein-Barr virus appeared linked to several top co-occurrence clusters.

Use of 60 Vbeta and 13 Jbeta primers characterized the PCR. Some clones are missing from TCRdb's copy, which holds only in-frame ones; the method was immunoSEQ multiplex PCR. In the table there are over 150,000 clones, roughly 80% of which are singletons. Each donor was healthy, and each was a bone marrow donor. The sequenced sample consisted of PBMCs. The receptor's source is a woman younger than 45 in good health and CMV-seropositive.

CDR3 loop: CASSFSGNTEAFF. The CDR3 nucleotides read TGTGCCAGCAGCTTTTCAGGGAACACTGAAGCTTTCTTT. V is TRBV7-2 and J is TRBJ1-1, with D uncertain. Germline loops: CDR1 SGHTA, CDR2 FQGNSA. The CDR3 sequence is 13 residues long. The V end was cut by 3 bases, the J end by 1 base, with 6 bases between.